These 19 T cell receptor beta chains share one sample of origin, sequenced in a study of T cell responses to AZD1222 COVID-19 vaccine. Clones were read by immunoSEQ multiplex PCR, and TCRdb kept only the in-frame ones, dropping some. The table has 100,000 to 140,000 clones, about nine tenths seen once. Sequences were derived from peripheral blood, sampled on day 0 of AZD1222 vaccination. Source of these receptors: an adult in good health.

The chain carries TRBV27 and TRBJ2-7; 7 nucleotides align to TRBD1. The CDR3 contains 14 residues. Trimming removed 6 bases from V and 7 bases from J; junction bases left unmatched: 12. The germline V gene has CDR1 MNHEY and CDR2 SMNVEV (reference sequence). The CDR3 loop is CASSDRVEGREQYF. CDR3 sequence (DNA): TGTGCCAGCAGCGACAGGGTTGAAGGGCGTGAGCAGTACTTC.

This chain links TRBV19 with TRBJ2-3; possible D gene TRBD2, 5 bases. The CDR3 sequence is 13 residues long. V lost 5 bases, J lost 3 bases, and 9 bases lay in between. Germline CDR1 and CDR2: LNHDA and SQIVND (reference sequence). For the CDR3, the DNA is TGTGCCAGTAGTCCGGGAATAACAGATACGCAGTATTTT. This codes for CASSPGITDTQYF.

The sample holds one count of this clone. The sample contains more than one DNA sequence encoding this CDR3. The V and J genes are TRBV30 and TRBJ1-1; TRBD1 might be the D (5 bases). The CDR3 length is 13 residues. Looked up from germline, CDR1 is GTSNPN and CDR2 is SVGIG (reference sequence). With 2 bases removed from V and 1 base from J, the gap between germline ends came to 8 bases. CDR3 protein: CAWSLTGNTEAFF. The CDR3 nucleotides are TGTGCCTGGAGTCTAACAGGGAACACTGAAGCTTTCTTT.

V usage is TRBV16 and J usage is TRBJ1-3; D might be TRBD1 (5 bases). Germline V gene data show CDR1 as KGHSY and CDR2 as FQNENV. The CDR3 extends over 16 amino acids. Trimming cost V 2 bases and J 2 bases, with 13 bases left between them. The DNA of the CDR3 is TGTGCCAGCAGCCAAGGGACCGTGAAAACTGGAAACACCATATATTTT. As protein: CASSQGTVKTGNTIYF.

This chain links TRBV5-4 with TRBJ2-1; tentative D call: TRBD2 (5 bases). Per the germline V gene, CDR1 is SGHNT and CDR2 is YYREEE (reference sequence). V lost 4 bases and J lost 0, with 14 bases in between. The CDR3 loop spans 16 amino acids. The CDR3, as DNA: TGTGCCAGCAGCCCGAGCTCGGGGAGCTCCTACAATGAGCAGTTCTTC. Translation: CASSPSSGSSYNEQFF.

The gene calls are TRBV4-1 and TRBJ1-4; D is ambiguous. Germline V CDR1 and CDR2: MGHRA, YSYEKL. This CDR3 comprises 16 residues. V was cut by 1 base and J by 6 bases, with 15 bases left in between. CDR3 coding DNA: TGCGCCAGCAGCCAAGGTAGGACCTCGCCCTATGAAAAACTGTTTTTT. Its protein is CASSQGRTSPYEKLFF.

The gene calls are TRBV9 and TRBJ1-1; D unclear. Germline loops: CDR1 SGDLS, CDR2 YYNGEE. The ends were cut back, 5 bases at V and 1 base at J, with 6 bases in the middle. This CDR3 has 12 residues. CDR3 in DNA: TGTGCCAGCAGTCAGGCGAACACTGAAGCTTTCTTT. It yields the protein CASSQANTEAFF.

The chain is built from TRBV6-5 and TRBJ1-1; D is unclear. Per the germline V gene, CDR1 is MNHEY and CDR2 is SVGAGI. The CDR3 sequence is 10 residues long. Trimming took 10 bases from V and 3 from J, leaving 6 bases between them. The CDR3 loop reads CATVDTEAFF. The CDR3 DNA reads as TGTGCCACCGTAGACACTGAAGCTTTCTTT.

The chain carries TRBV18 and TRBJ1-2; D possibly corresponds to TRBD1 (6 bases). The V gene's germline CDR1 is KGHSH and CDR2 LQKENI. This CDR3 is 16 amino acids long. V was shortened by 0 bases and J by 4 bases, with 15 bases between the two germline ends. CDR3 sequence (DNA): TGTGCCAGCTCACCACCGGGAAGGCAGGGGCGCTATGGCTACACCTTC. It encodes CASSPPGRQGRYGYTF.

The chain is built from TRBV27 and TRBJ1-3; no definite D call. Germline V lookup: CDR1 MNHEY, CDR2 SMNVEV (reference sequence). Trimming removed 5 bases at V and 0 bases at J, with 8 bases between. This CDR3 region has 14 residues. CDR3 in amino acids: CASSESYSGNTIYF. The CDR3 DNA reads TGTGCCAGCAGTGAGAGTTACTCTGGAAACACCATATATTTT.

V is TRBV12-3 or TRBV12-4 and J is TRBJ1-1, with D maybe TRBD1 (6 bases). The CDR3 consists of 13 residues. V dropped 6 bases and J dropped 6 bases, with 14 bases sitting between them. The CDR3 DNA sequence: TGTGCCAGCAGCCTCACAGGGAGGGCTGAAGCTTTCTTT. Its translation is CASSLTGRAEAFF.

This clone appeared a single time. The CDR3 is CASSLGRGNYNEQFF. The CDR3, as DNA: TGCGCCAGCAGCTTGGGGCGCGGAAACTACAATGAGCAGTTCTTC. J is TRBJ2-1 and V is TRBV5-1; no clear D gene. The CDR3 spans 15 residues. Trimming cost V 0 bases and J 3 bases, with 10 bases left between them. The germline V gene encodes CDR1 SGHRS and CDR2 YFSETQ.

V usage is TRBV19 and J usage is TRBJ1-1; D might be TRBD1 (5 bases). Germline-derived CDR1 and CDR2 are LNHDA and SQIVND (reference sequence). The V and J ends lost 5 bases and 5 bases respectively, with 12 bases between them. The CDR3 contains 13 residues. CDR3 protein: CASSRGEGTEAFF. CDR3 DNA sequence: TGTGCCAGTAGTCGGGGGGAGGGAACTGAAGCTTTCTTT.

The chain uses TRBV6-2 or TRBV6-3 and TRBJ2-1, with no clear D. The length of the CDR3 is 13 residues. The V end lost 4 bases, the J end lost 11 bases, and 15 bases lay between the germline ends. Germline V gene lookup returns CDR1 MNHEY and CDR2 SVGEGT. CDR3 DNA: TGTGCCAGCAGTTCCATCCCGGACCGTCAGCAGTTCTTC. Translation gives CASSSIPDRQQFF.

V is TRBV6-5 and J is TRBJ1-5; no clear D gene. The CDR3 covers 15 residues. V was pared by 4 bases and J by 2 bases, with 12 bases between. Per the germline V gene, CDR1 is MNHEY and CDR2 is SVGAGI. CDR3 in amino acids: CASSLEGRGNQPQHF. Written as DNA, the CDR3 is TGTGCCAGCAGTTTGGAGGGAAGGGGCAATCAGCCCCAGCATTTT.

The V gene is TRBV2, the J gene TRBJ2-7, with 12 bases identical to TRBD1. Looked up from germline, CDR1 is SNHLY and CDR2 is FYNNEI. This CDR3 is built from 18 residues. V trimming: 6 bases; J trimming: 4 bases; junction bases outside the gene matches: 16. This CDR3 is CASRRPRTGTGGSYEQYF. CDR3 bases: TGTGCCAGCAGAAGACCAAGAACCGGGACAGGGGGCTCTTACGAGCAGTACTTC. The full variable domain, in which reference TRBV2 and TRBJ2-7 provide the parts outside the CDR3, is EPEVTQTPSHQVTQMGQEVILRCVPISNHLYFYWYRQILGQKVEFLVSFYNNEISEKSEIFDDQFSVERPDGSNFTLKIRSTKLEDSAMYFCASRRPRTGTGGSYEQYFGPGTRLTVT.

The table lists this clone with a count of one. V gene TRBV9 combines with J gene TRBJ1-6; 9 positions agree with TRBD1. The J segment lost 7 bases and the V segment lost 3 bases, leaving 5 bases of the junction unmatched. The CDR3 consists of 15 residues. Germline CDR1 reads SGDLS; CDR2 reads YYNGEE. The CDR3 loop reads CASSEGGTGNSPLHF. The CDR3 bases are TGTGCCAGCAGCGAGGGAGGGACAGGGAATTCACCCCTCCACTTT.

The CDR3 is CASRRTSGGGNEQFF. DNA for the CDR3: TGTGCCAGCAGGAGGACTAGCGGGGGGGGAAATGAGCAGTTCTTC. This chain links TRBV6-4 with TRBJ2-1; 15 bases match TRBD2. Losses at the gene ends were 6 bases for V and 7 bases for J; bases not matched to a gene: 4. In germline, CDR1 is MRHNA, CDR2 SNTAGT. The CDR3 has 15 residues.

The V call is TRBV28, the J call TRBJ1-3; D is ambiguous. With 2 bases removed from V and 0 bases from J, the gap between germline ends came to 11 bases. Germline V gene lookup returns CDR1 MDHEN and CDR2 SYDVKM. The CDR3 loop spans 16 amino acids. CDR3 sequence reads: CASSLALGPSGNTIYF. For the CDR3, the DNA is TGTGCCAGCAGTTTAGCGCTTGGGCCCTCTGGAAACACCATATATTTT.